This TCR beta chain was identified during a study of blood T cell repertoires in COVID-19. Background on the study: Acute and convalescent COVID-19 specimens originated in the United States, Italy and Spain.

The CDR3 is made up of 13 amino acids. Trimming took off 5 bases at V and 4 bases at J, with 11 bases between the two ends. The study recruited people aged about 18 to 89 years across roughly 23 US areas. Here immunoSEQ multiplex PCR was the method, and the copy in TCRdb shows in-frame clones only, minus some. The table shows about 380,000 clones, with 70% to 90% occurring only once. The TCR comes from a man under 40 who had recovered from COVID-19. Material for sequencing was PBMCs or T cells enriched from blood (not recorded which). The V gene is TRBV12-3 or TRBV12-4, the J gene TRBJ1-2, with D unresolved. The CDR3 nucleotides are TGTGCCAGCAGTCCCAAAGCCCCCTATGGCTACACCTTC. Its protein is CASSPKAPYGYTF.